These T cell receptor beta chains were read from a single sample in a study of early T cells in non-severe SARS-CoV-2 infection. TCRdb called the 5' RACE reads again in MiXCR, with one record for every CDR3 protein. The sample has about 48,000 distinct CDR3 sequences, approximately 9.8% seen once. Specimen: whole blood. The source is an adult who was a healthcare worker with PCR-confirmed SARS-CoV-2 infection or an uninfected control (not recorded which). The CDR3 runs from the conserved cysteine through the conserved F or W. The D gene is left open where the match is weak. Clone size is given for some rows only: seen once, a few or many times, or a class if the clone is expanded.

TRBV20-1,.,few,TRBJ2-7,CSARGQVSYEQYF,TGCAGTGCTAGAGGGCAGGTTTCCTACGAGCAGTACTTC
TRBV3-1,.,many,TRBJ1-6,CASSPEYGARSPLHF,TGTGCCAGCAGCCCCGAATATGGGGCCAGATCACCCCTCCACTTT
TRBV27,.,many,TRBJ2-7,CASSLPGPSYEQYF,TGTGCCAGCAGTTTGCCGGGACCATCCTACGAGCAGTACTTC
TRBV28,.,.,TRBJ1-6,CASSSLAAPYNSPLHF,TGTGCCAGCAGCTCGTTGGCAGCGCCGTATAATTCACCCCTCCACTTT
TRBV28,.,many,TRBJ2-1,CASFKRDEQFF,TGTGCCAGCTTCAAAAGGGATGAGCAGTTCTTC
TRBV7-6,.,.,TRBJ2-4,CASSPRGGPPNIQYF,TGTGCCAGCAGCCCCCGAGGGGGACCCCCAAACATTCAGTACTTC
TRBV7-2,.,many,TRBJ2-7,CASSLQGGPYEQYF,TGTGCCAGCAGCTTGCAGGGAGGCCCCTACGAGCAGTACTTC
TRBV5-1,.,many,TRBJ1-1,CASSPREADAEAFF,TGCGCCAGCAGCCCCAGAGAGGCGGATGCCGAAGCTTTCTTT
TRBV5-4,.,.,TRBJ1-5,CASSMDRMQPQHF,TGTGCCAGCAGTATGGACAGAATGCAGCCCCAGCATTTT
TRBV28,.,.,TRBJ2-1,CASRSSGQSYNEQFF,TGTGCCAGCAGGTCCAGCGGGCAGTCCTACAATGAGCAGTTCTTC
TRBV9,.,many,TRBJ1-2,CASSVAGNYGYTF,TGTGCCAGCAGCGTTGCCGGAAACTATGGCTACACCTTC
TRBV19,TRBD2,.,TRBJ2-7,CASGGAGAFEQYF,TGTGCCAGCGGCGGAGCGGGAGCTTTCGAGCAGTACTTC
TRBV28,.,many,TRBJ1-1,CASSYRTASNTEAFF,TGTGCCAGCAGTTATCGGACAGCCTCGAACACTGAAGCTTTCTTT
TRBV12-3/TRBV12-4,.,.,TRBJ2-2,CASSLERPINTGELFF,TGTGCCAGCAGTTTAGAGAGGCCGATAAACACCGGGGAGCTGTTTTTT
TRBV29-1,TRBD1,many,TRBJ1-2,CSVVAGGSYGYTF,TGCAGCGTGGTAGCAGGGGGTAGCTATGGCTACACCTTC
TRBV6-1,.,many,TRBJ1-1,CASSEQPNPTGNREAFF,TGTGCCAGCAGTGAGCAACCCAATCCAACAGGGAACCGTGAAGCTTTCTTT
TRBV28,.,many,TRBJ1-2,CASTKGGMVEGYTF,TGTGCCAGCACCAAGGGAGGTATGGTCGAGGGCTACACCTTC
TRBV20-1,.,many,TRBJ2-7,CSAGASQREQYF,TGCAGTGCTGGAGCGAGTCAGCGCGAGCAGTACTTC
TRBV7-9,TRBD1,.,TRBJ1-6,CASSSRQGVNSPLHF,TGTGCCAGCAGCTCCAGACAGGGGGTAAATTCACCCCTCCACTTT
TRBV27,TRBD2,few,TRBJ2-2,CASSAAGGDTGELFF,TGTGCCAGCAGTGCAGCGGGAGGGGACACCGGGGAGCTGTTTTTT
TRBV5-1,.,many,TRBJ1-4,CASSFGRANEKLFF,TGCGCCAGCAGCTTTGGCAGAGCTAATGAAAAACTGTTTTTT
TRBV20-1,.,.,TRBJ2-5,CSAREGAQETQYF,TGCAGTGCTAGAGAGGGGGCTCAAGAGACCCAGTACTTC
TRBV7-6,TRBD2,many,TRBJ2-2,CASSLPPSESGMGELFF,TGTGCCAGCAGCTTACCCCCAAGTGAGAGCGGGATGGGGGAGCTGTTTTTT
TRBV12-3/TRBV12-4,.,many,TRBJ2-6,CASREDVSGANVLTF,TGTGCCAGCAGGGAGGATGTCTCTGGGGCCAACGTCCTGACTTTC
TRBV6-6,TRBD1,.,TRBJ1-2,CASSLQQGSCGYTF,TGTGCCAGCAGCCTACAACAGGGGAGTTGTGGCTACACCTTC
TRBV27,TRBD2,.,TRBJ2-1,CASSSLTSGRLDEQFF,TGTGCCAGCAGTTCGCTGACTAGCGGGAGGCTGGATGAGCAGTTCTTC
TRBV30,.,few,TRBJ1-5,CAWSKGSNQPQHF,TGTGCCTGGAGTAAAGGCAGCAATCAGCCCCAGCATTTT
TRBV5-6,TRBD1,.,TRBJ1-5,CASSLYGTGDQPQHF,TGTGCCAGCAGCTTGTACGGGACAGGGGATCAGCCCCAGCATTTT
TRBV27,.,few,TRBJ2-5,CASSHGGETQYF,TGTGCCAGCAGTCACGGAGGAGAGACCCAGTACTTC
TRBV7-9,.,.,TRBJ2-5,CASSLKSQTQYF,TGTGCCAGCAGCTTAAAAAGCCAGACCCAGTACTTC
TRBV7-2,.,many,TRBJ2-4,CASSFGGSKNIQYF,TGTGCCAGCAGCTTTGGAGGATCCAAAAACATTCAGTACTTC
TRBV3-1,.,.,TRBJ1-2,CASSSFTGGFSNYGSYTF,TGTGCCAGCAGCTCCTTCACTGGGGGATTTTCTAACTATGGCTCCTACACCTTC
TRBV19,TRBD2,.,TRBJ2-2,CASSTPGLGAGEPFF,TGTGCCAGTAGCACACCGGGACTAGGAGCCGGGGAGCCGTTTTTT
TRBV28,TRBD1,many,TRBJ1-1,CASSRDRLNTEAFF,TGTGCCAGCAGTCGGGACAGACTTAACACTGAAGCTTTCTTT
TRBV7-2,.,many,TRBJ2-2,CASSLLAPSRNTGELFF,TGTGCCAGCAGCCTCCTCGCACCCAGCAGGAACACCGGGGAGCTGTTTTTT
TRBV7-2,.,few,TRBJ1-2,CASSPDQIGTSGYGYTF,TGTGCCAGCAGCCCGGACCAAATCGGGACCTCTGGCTATGGCTACACCTTC
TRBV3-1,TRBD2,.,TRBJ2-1,CASSQELASGRPGYNEQFF,TGTGCCAGCAGCCAAGAGCTGGCTAGCGGGAGGCCAGGGTACAATGAGCAGTTCTTC
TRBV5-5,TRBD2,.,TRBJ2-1,CANSLYGRAVDEQFF,TGTGCCAACAGCTTGTACGGGAGGGCCGTGGATGAGCAGTTCTTC
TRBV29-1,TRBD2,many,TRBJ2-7,CSVEDSAGGTYEQYF,TGCAGCGTTGAAGACTCAGCGGGAGGTACCTACGAGCAGTACTTC
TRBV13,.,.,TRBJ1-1,CASSSRYPEAFF,TGTGCCAGCAGCTCCCGATACCCTGAAGCTTTCTTT
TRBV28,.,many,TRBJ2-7,CASSPSPGTYEQYF,TGTGCCAGCAGTCCATCCCCCGGGACCTACGAGCAGTACTTC
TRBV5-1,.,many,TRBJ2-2,CASSPVESRRTGELFF,TGCGCCAGCAGCCCGGTAGAATCCAGACGCACCGGGGAGCTGTTTTTT
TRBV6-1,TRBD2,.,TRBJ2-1,CASSEPLAGGSYNEQFF,TGTGCCAGCAGTGAACCTCTAGCGGGAGGGTCCTACAATGAGCAGTTCTTC
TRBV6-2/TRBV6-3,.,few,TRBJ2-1,CASSLEVFDEQFF,TGTGCCAGCAGCCTAGAGGTTTTTGATGAGCAGTTCTTC
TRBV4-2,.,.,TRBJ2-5,CASSQVWRGEETQYF,TGTGCCAGCAGCCAAGTTTGGCGGGGAGAAGAGACCCAGTACTTC
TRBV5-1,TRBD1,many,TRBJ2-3,CASSWTGAEDTQYF,TGCGCCAGCAGCTGGACAGGGGCTGAAGATACGCAGTATTTT